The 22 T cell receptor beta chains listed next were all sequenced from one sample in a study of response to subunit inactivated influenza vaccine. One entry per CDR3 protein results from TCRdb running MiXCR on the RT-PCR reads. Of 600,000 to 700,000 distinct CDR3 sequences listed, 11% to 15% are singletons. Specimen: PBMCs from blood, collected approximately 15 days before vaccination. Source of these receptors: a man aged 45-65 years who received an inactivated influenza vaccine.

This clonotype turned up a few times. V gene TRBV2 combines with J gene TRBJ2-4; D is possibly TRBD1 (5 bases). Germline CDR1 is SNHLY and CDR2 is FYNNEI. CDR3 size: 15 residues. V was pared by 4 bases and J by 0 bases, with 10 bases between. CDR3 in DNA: TGTGCCAGCAGTGGAATGACAGTAGCCAAAAACATTCAGTACTTC. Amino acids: CASSGMTVAKNIQYF. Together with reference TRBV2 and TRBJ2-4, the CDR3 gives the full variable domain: EPEVTQTPSHQVTQMGQEVILRCVPISNHLYFYWYRQILGQKVEFLVSFYNNEISEKSEIFDDQFSVERPDGSNFTLKIRSTKLEDSAMYFCASSGMTVAKNIQYFGAGTRLSVL.

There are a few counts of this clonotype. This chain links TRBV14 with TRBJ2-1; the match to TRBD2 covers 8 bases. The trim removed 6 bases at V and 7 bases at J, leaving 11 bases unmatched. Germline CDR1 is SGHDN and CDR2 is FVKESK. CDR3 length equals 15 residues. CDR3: CASRNSGTARNEQFF. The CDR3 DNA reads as TGTGCCAGCAGAAATAGCGGGACGGCTCGGAATGAGCAGTTCTTC.

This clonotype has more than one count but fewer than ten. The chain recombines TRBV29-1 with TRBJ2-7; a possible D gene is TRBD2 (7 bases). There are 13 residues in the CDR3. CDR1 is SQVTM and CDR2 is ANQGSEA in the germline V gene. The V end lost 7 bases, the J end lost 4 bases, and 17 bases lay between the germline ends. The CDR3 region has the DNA TGCAGCGCCGAAGGGGGGGACGGGTACGAGCAGTACTTC. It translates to CSAEGGDGYEQYF.

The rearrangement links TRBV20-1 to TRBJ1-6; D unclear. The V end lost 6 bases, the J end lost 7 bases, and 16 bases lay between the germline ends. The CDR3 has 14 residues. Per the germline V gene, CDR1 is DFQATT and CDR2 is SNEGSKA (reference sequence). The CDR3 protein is CSAFKDGLNSPLHF. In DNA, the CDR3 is TGCAGTGCCTTTAAGGACGGACTCAATTCACCCCTCCACTTT.

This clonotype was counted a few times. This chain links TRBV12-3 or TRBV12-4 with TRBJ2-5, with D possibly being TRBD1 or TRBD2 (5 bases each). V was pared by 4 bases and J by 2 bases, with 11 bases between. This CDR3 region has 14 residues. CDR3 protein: CASSSEGIQETQYF. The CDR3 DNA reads TGTGCCAGCAGTTCTGAGGGGATACAAGAGACCCAGTACTTC.

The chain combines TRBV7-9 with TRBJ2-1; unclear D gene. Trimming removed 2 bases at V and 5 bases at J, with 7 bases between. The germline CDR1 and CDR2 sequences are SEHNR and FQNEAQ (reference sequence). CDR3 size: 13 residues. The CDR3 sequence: CASSLPQNNEQFF. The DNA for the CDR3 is TGTGCCAGCAGCTTACCCCAAAACAATGAGCAGTTCTTC.

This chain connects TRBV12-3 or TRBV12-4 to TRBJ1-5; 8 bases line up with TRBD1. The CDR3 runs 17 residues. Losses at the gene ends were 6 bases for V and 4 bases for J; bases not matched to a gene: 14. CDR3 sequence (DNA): TGTGCCAGCAGCCTGATAACAACAGGGGGTTTTAATCAGCCCCAGCATTTT. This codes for CASSLITTGGFNQPQHF.

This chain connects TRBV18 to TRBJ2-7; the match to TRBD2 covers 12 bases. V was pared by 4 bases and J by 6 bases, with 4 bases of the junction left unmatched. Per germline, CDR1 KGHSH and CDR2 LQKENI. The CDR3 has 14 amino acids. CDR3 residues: CASSRLAGESEQYF. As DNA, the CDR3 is TGTGCCAGCTCACGACTAGCGGGAGAGAGCGAGCAGTACTTC.

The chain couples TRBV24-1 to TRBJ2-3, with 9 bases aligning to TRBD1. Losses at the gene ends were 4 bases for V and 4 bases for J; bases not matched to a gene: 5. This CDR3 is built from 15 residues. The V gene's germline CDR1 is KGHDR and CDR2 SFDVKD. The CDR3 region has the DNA TGTGCCACCAGTGACCCGACAGGGGGGGCAGATACGCAGTATTTT. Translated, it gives CATSDPTGGADTQYF.

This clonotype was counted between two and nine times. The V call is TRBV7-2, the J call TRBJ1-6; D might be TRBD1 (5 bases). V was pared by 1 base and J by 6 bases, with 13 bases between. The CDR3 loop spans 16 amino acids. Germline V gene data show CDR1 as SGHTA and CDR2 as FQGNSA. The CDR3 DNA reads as TGTGCCAGCAGCTTAGATGGTGGGGCGGTTAATTCACCCCTCCACTTT. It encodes CASSLDGGAVNSPLHF.

The CDR3 loop is CASSPSGFLAFF. The DNA for the CDR3 is TGTGCCAGCAGCCCCTCGGGTTTTTTAGCTTTCTTT. The chain uses TRBV12-3 or TRBV12-4 and TRBJ1-1; D is uncertain. The V end lost 6 bases, the J end lost 10 bases, and 15 bases lay between the germline ends. The CDR3 has 12 amino acids.

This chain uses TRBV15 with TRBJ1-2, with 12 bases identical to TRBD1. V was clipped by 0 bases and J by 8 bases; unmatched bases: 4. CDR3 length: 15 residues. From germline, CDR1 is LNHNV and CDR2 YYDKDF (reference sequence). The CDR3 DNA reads TGTGCCACCAGCAGAGATGGGGACAGGGGGCGAGGCTACACCTTC. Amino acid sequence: CATSRDGDRGRGYTF.

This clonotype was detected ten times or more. This CDR3 reads CASSRLYEQYF. The CDR3 bases are TGTGCCAGCAGCCGACTCTACGAGCAGTACTTC. The V gene is TRBV6-5, the J gene TRBJ2-7; D is uncertain. The V end was cut by 6 bases, the J end by 3 bases, with 6 bases between. In germline, CDR1 is MNHEY, CDR2 SVGAGI. This CDR3 is 11 amino acids long.

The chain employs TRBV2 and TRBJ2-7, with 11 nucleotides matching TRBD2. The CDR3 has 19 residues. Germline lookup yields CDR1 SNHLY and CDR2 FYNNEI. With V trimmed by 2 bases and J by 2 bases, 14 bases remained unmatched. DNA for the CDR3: TGTGCCAGCAGTGAAAAGGCGGGACTAGCGGTATATCTTCCCTACGAGCAGTACTTC. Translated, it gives CASSEKAGLAVYLPYEQYF. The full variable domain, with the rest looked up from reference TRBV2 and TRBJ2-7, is EPEVTQTPSHQVTQMGQEVILRCVPISNHLYFYWYRQILGQKVEFLVSFYNNEISEKSEIFDDQFSVERPDGSNFTLKIRSTKLEDSAMYFCASSEKAGLAVYLPYEQYFGPGTRLTVT.

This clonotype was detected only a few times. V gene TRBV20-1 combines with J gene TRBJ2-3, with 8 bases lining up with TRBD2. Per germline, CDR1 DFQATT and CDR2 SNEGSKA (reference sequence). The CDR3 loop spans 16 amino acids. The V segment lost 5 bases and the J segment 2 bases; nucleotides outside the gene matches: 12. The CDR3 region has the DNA TGCAGTGCTTTCAACATACTAGCGGTCAACACAGATACGCAGTATTTT. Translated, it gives CSAFNILAVNTDTQYF.

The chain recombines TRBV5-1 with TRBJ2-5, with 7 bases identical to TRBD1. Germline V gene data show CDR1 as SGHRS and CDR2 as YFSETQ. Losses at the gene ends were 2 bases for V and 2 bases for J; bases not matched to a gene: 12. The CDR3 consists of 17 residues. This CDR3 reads CASSFLAFGTAQETQYF. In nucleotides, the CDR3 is TGCGCCAGCAGCTTTCTTGCCTTCGGGACAGCTCAAGAGACCCAGTACTTC.

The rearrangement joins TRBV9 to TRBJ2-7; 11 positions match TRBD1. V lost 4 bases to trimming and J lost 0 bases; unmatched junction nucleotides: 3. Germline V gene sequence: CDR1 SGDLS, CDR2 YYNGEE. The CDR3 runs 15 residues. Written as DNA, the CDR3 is TGTGCCAGCAGCACCGGGACAGGGGGCTCCTACGAGCAGTACTTC. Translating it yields CASSTGTGGSYEQYF.

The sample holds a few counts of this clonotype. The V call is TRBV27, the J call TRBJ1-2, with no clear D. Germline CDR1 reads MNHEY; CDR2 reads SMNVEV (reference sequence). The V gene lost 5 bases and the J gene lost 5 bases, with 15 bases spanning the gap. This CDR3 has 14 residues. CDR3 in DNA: TGTGCCAGCAGTCCGACCGATTCTGGGTATGGCTACACCTTC. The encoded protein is CASSPTDSGYGYTF.

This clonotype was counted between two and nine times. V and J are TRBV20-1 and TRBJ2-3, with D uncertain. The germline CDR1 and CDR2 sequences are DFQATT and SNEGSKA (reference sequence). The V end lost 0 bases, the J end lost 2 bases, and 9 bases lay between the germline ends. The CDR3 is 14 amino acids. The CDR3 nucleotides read TGCAGTGCTAGAGACCCTAGGGCCACAGATACGCAGTATTTT. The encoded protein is CSARDPRATDTQYF.

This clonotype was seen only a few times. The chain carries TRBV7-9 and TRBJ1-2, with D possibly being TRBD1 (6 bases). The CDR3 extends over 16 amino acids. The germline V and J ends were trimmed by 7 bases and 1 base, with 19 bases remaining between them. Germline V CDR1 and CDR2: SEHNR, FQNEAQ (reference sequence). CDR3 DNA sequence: TGTGCCAGCACCAGAGGTCCGGCAGGGGATAACTATGGCTACACCTTC. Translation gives CASTRGPAGDNYGYTF.

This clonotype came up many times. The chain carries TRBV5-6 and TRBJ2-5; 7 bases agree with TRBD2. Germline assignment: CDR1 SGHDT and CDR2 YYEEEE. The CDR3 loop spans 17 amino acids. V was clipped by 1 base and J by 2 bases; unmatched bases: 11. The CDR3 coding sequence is TGTGCCAGCAGCTTGTCTTGGGCTAGCGGTCTTCAAGAGACCCAGTACTTC. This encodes CASSLSWASGLQETQYF.

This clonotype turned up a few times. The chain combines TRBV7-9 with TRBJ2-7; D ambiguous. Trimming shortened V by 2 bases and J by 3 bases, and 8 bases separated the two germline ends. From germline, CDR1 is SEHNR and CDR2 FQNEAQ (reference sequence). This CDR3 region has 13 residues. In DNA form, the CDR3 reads TGTGCCAGCAGCTTATCCCCCGACTACGAGCAGTACTTC. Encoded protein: CASSLSPDYEQYF. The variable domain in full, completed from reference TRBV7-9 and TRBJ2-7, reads DTGVSQNPRHKITKRGQNVTFRCDPISEHNRLYWYRQTLGQGPEFLTYFQNEAQLEKSRLLSDRFSAERPKGSFSTLEIQRTEQGDSAMYLCASSLSPDYEQYFGPGTRLTVT.